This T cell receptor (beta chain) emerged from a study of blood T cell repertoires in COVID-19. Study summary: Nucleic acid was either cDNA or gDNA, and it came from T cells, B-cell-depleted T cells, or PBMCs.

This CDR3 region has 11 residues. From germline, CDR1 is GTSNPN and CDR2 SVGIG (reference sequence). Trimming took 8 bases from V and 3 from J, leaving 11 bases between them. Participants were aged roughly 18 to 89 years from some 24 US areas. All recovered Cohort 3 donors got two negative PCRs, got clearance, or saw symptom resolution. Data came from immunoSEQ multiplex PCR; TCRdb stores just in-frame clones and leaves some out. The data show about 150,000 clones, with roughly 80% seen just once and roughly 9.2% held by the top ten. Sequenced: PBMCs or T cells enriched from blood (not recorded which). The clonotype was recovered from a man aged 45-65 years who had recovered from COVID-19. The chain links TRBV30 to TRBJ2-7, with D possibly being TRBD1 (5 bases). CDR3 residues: CAGRQSYEQYF. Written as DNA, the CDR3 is TGTGCCGGGCGACAGAGCTACGAGCAGTACTTC. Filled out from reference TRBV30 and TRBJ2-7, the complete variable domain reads SQTIHQWPATLVQPVGSPLSLECTVEGTSNPNLYWYRQAAGRGLQLLFYSVGIGQISSEVPQNLSASRPQDRQFILSSKKLLLSDSGFYLCAGRQSYEQYFGPGTRLTVT.